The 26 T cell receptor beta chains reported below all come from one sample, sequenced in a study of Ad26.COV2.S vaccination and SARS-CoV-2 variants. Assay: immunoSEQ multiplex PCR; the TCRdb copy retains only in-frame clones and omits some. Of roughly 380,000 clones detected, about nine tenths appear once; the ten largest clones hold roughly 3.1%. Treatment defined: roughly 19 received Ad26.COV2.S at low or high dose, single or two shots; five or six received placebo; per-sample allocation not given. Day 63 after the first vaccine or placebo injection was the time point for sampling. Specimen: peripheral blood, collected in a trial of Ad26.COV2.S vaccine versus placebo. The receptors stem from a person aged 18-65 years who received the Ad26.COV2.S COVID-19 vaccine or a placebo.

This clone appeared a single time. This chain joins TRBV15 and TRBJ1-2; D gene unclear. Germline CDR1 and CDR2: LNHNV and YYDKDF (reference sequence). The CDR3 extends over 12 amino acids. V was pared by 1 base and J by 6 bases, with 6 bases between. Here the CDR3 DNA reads TGTGCCACCAGCAGAGGGTCCGATGGCTACACCTTC. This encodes CATSRGSDGYTF.

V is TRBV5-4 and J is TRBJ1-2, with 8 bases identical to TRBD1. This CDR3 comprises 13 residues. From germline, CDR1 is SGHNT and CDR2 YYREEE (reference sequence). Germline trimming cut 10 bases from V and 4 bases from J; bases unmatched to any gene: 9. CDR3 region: CASSGQDLYGYTF. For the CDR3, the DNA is TGTGCCTCCTCGGGACAGGATCTCTATGGCTACACCTTC.

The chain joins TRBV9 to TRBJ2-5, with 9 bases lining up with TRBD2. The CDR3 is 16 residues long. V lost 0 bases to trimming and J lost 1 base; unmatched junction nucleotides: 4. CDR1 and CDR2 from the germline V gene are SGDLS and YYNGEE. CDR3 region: CASSVALAGRQETQYF. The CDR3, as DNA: TGTGCCAGCAGCGTAGCCCTAGCGGGGCGCCAAGAGACCCAGTACTTC.

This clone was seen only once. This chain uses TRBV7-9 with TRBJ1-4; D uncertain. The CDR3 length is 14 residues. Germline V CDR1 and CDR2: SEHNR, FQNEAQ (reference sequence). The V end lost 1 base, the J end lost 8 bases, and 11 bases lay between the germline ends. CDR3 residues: CASSLVDAGEKLFF. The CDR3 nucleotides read TGTGCCAGCAGCTTAGTGGACGCGGGGGAAAAACTGTTTTTT. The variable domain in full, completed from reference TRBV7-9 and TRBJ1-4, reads DTGVSQNPRHKITKRGQNVTFRCDPISEHNRLYWYRQTLGQGPEFLTYFQNEAQLEKSRLLSDRFSAERPKGSFSTLEIQRTEQGDSAMYLCASSLVDAGEKLFFGSGTQLSVL.

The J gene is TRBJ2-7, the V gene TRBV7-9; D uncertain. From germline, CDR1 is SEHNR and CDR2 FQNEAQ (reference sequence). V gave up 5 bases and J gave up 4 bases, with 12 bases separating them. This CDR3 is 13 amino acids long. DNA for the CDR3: TGTGCCAGCAGCCCTGCCGATTCGTACGAGCAGTACTTC. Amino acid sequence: CASSPADSYEQYF.

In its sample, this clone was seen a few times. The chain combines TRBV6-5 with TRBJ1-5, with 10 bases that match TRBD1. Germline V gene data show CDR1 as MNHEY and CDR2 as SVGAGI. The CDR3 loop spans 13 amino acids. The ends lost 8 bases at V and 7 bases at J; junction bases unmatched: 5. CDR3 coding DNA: TGTGCCAGCGTCCGGGACAGGGGACAGCCCCAGCATTTT. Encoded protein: CASVRDRGQPQHF.

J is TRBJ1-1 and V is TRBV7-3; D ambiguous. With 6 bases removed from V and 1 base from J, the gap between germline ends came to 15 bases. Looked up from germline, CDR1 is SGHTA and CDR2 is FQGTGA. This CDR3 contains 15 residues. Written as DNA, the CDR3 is TGTGCCAGCAGGGTCCCGGCAGACGCGAACACTGAAGCTTTCTTT. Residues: CASRVPADANTEAFF.

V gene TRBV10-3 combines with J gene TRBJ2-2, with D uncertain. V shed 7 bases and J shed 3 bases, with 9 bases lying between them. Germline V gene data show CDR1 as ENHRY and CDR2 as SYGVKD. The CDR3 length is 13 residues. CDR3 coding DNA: TGTGCCATCAAAAACAGAGACACCGGGGAGCTGTTTTTT. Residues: CAIKNRDTGELFF.

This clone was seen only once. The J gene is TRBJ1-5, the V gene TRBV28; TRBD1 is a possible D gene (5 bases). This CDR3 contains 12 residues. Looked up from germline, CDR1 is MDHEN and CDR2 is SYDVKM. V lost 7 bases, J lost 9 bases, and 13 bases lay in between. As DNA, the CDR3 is TGTGCCAGCACCCTCCCTAGGGGGCCCCAGCATTTT. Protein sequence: CASTLPRGPQHF.

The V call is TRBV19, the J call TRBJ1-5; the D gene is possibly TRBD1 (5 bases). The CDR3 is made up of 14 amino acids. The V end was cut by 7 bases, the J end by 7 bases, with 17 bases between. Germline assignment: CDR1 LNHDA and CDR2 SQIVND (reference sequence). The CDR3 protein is CASTQQVWKQPQHF. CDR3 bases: TGTGCCAGTACCCAACAGGTATGGAAGCAGCCCCAGCATTTT.

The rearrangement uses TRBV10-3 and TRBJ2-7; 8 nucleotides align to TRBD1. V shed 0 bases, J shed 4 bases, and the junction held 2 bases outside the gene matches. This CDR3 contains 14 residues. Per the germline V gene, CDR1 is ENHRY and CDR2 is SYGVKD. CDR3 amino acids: CAISESTGVYEQYF. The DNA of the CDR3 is TGTGCCATCAGTGAGTCGACAGGGGTTTACGAGCAGTACTTC.

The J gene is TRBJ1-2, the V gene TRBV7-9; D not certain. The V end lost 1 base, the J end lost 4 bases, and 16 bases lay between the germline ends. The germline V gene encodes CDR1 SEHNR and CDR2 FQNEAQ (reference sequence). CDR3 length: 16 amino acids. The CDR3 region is CASSLVEGPYGYGYTF. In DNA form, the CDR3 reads TGTGCCAGCAGCTTAGTGGAAGGCCCCTACGGCTATGGCTACACCTTC.

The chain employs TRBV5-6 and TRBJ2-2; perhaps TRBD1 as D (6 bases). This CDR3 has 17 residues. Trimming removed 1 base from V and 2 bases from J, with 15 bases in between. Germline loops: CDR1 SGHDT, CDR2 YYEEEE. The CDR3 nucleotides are TGTGCCAGCAGCTTGACAGGGTTCCCCTTCAACACCGGGGAGCTGTTTTTT. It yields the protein CASSLTGFPFNTGELFF.

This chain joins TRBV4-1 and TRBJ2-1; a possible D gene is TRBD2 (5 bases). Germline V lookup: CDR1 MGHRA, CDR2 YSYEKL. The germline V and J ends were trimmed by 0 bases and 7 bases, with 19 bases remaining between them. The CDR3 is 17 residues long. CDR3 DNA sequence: TGCGCCAGCAGCCAAGAGGGCACTAGTGCCGGAGTTAATGAGCAGTTCTTC. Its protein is CASSQEGTSAGVNEQFF.

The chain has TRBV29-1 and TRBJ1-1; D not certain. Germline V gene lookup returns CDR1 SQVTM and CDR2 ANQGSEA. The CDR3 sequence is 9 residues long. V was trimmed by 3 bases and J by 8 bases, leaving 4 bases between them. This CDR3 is CSVEAEAFF. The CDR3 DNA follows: TGCAGCGTTGAGGCCGAAGCTTTCTTT.

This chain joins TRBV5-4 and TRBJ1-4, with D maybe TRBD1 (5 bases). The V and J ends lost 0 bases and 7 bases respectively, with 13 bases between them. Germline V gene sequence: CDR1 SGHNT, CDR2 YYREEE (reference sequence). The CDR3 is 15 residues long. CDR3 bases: TGTGCCAGCAGCTTGGGGCAGGGCCTTGGTGAAAAACTGTTTTTT. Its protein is CASSLGQGLGEKLFF.

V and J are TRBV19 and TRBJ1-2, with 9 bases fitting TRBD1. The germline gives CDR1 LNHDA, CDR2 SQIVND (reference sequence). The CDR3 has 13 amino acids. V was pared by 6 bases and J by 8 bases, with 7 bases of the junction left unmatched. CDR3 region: CASRPGTGLGYTF. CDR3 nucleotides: TGTGCCAGTAGGCCAGGGACAGGGTTGGGCTACACCTTC.

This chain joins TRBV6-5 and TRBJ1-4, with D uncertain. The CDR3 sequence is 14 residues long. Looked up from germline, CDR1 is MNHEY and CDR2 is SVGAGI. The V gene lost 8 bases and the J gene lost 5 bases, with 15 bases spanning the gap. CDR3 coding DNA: TGTGCCAGCGCTCGTTCGGGGAAAAATGAAAAACTGTTTTTT. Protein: CASARSGKNEKLFF.

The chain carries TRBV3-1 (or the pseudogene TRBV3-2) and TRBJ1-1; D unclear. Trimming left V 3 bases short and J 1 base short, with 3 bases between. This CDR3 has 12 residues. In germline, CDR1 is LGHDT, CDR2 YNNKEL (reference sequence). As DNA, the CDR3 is TGTGCCAGCAGCCAGAGGAACACTGAAGCTTTCTTT. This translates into CASSQRNTEAFF.

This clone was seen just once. The CDR3 nucleotides are TGTGCCAGCAGTTTCTCCAGGGATGGTCCCCAGCATTTT. Its translation is CASSFSRDGPQHF. This chain links TRBV27 with TRBJ1-5; the D gene is possibly TRBD1 (5 bases). This CDR3 spans 13 amino acids. The V end lost 3 bases, the J end lost 10 bases, and 13 bases lay between the germline ends. CDR1 is MNHEY, CDR2 SMNVEV, per germline (reference sequence).

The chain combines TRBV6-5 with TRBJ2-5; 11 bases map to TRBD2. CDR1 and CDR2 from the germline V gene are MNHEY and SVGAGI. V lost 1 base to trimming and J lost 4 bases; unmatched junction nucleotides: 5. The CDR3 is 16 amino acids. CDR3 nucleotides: TGTGCCAGCAGTTACTTCCGTAGCGGGGGGGGAGAGACCCAGTACTTC. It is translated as CASSYFRSGGGETQYF.

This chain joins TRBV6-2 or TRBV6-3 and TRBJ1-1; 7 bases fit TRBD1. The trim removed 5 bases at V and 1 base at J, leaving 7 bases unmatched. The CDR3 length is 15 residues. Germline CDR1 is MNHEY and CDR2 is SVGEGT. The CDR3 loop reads CASSRDSRTNTEAFF. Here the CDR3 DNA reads TGTGCCAGCAGTCGGGACAGCCGGACGAACACTGAAGCTTTCTTT.

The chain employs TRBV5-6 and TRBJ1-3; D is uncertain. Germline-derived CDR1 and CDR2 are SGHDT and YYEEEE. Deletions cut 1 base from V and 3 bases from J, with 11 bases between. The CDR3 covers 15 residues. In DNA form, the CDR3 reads TGTGCCAGCAGCTTGTTCGGTAGGATTGGAAACACCATATATTTT. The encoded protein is CASSLFGRIGNTIYF.

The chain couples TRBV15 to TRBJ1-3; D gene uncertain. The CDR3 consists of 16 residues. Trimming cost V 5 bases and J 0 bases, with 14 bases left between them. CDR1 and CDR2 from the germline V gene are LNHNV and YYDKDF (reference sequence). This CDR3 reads CATSFRGRSSGNTIYF. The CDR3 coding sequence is TGTGCCACCAGCTTCCGCGGCAGATCCTCTGGAAACACCATATATTTT.

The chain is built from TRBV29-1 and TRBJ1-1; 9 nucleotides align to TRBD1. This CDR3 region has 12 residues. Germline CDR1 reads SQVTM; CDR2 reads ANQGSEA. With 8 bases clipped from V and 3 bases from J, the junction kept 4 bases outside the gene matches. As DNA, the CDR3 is TGCAGCCTAGGACAGGGGTACACTGAAGCTTTCTTT. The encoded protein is CSLGQGYTEAFF.

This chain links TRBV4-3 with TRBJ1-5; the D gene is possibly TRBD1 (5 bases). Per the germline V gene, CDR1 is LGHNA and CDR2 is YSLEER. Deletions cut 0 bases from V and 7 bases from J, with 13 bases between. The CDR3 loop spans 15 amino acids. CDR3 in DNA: TGCGCCAGCAGCCAAGATCTGGGGCGGGACCAGCCCCAGCATTTT. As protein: CASSQDLGRDQPQHF.